One and the same sample provided the 29 T cell receptor beta chains below, sequenced in a study of shared clonotypes between healthy human individuals. Here immunoSEQ multiplex PCR was the method, and the copy in TCRdb shows in-frame clones only, minus some. The data show about 480,000 clones, approximately 79% seen once. The sample consisted of PBMCs. Every receptor here comes from a middle-aged woman in good health. Some clones in this sample may be carry-over from other donors' samples.

This clone has only a few counts. The chain joins TRBV10-3 to TRBJ1-2; D is undetermined. The CDR3 is 10 residues long. The germline V gene has CDR1 ENHRY and CDR2 SYGVKD. Trimming removed 8 bases from V and 8 bases from J, with 9 bases in between. The DNA of the CDR3 is TGTGCCATCGGCATGGGGGGCTACACCTTC. It is translated as CAIGMGGYTF.

The J gene is TRBJ2-3, the V gene TRBV30, with 8 bases matching TRBD1. The CDR3 is made up of 14 amino acids. Germline-derived CDR1 and CDR2 are GTSNPN and SVGIG (reference sequence). The V segment lost 2 bases and the J segment 5 bases; nucleotides outside the gene matches: 6. The CDR3 DNA sequence: TGTGCCTGGAGTACGACAGGGGTGAGAGATACGCAGTATTTT. Encoded protein: CAWSTTGVRDTQYF.

This rearrangement joins TRBV19 to TRBJ1-4; 7 nucleotides match TRBD1. Germline trimming cut 5 bases from V and 3 bases from J; bases unmatched to any gene: 6. The CDR3 covers 15 residues. Germline CDR1 is LNHDA and CDR2 is SQIVND (reference sequence). The CDR3 DNA sequence: TGTGCCAGTAGTGACCCGACAGGGTCTAATGAAAAACTGTTTTTT. This gives the protein CASSDPTGSNEKLFF.

The V call is TRBV5-1, the J call TRBJ2-1, with D perhaps TRBD2 (5 bases). Trimming took off 5 bases at V and 4 bases at J, with 10 bases between the two ends. The CDR3 consists of 13 residues. Germline-derived CDR1 and CDR2 are SGHRS and YFSETQ. The CDR3 sequence is CASSWRTYNEQFF. CDR3 sequence (DNA): TGCGCCAGCAGTTGGCGGACTTACAATGAGCAGTTCTTC.

This clone appeared many times. The gene calls are TRBV6-6 and TRBJ1-5; possibly TRBD1 for D (5 bases). CDR1 MNHNY and CDR2 SVGAGI come from the germline V gene (reference sequence). The CDR3 is made up of 14 amino acids. V was cut by 2 bases and J by 4 bases, with 9 bases left in between. CDR3 bases: TGTGCCAGCAGTTACGGGACGGAGAATCAGCCCCAGCATTTT. Translation: CASSYGTENQPQHF.

This chain links TRBV5-1 with TRBJ1-2; D gene ambiguous. The CDR3 consists of 16 residues. Germline CDR1 is SGHRS and CDR2 is YFSETQ. V lost 0 bases and J 2 bases, leaving 14 bases between the germline ends. The CDR3: CASSLGDTLSNYGYTF. The DNA for the CDR3 is TGCGCCAGCAGCTTGGGTGACACCCTCTCCAACTATGGCTACACCTTC. Variable domain in full (rest from reference TRBV5-1 and TRBJ1-2): KAGVTQTPRYLIKTRGQQVTLSCSPISGHRSVSWYQQTPGQGLQFLFEYFSETQRNKGNFPGRFSGRQFSNSRSEMNVSTLELGDSALYLCASSLGDTLSNYGYTFGSGTRLTVV.

The genes are TRBV7-2 and TRBJ2-1; 8 bases fit TRBD2. This CDR3 has 15 residues. From germline, CDR1 is SGHTA and CDR2 FQGNSA. Trimming at V came to 8 bases and at J to 1 base, leaving 7 bases not matched to a gene. The CDR3 reads CASGALAVSYNEQFF. CDR3 nucleotide sequence: TGTGCCAGCGGCGCACTAGCGGTTTCCTACAATGAGCAGTTCTTC. Full variable domain (rest looked up from reference TRBV7-2 and TRBJ2-1): GAGVSQSPSNKVTEKGKDVELRCDPISGHTALYWYRQSLGQGLEFLIYFQGNSAPDKSGLPSDRFSAERTGGSVSTLTIQRTQQEDSAVYLCASGALAVSYNEQFFGPGTRLTVL.

This chain connects TRBV6-6 to TRBJ1-2; maybe TRBD1 (5 bases). CDR1 is MNHNY, CDR2 SVGAGI, per germline (reference sequence). The CDR3 sequence is 15 residues long. V was pared by 5 bases and J by 4 bases, with 17 bases between. As DNA, the CDR3 is TGTGCCAGCAGTCGCCTTCAGGGAGAAGGCTATGGCTACACCTTC. Translated, it gives CASSRLQGEGYGYTF.

The CDR3 nucleotides read TGTGCCAGCAGTTTGGCGGGACTAGTTGGTGAGACCCAGTACTTC. Its protein is CASSLAGLVGETQYF. This rearrangement joins TRBV28 to TRBJ2-5, with TRBD2 matching 8 bases. Losses at the gene ends were 3 bases for V and 5 bases for J; bases not matched to a gene: 8. The CDR3 contains 15 residues. CDR1 and CDR2 from the germline V gene are MDHEN and SYDVKM.

This clone was recorded at least ten times. The chain links TRBV5-1 to TRBJ2-3, with a weak D call TRBD1 (7 bases). The CDR3 is made up of 14 amino acids. Germline V lookup: CDR1 SGHRS, CDR2 YFSETQ. V gave up 0 bases and J gave up 5 bases, with 10 bases separating them. The CDR3 is CASSLGQGGDTQYF. The CDR3 DNA reads TGCGCCAGCAGCTTGGGTCAGGGGGGAGATACGCAGTATTTT.

V and J are TRBV5-1 and TRBJ1-2; TRBD1 is a possible D gene (6 bases). The ends were cut back, 7 bases at V and 3 bases at J, with 16 bases in the middle. CDR1 and CDR2 (germline): SGHRS, YFSETQ. CDR3 size: 14 residues. CDR3 residues: CASASGALDYGYTF. DNA of the CDR3: TGCGCCAGCGCCTCGGGGGCGCTGGACTATGGCTACACCTTC.

The rearrangement joins TRBV7-2 to TRBJ1-2; tentative D call: TRBD1 (5 bases). Trimming left V 2 bases short and J 8 bases short, with 12 bases between. The CDR3 has 13 amino acids. Germline V gene sequence: CDR1 SGHTA, CDR2 FQGNSA. DNA for the CDR3: TGTGCCAGCAGCTTATTCAGGGAGGTGGGCTACACCTTC. Protein sequence: CASSLFREVGYTF.

The gene calls are TRBV11-2 and TRBJ1-1; 10 nucleotides line up with TRBD1. Trimming removed 4 bases from V and 4 bases from J; junction bases left unmatched: 6. The CDR3 consists of 15 residues. Germline values: CDR1 SGHAT, CDR2 FQNNGV. This chain's CDR3 is CASSSRDRGVTEAFF. CDR3 nucleotide sequence: TGTGCCAGCAGCTCCCGGGACAGGGGTGTCACTGAAGCTTTCTTT.

About this clone itself: The same CDR3 can be traced to other DNA sequences in this sample. V gene TRBV6-6 combines with J gene TRBJ1-5, with 11 positions matching TRBD1. This CDR3 has 15 amino acids. Per germline, CDR1 MNHNY and CDR2 SVGAGI (reference sequence). V was pared by 5 bases and J by 4 bases, with 4 bases of the junction left unmatched. CDR3 loop: CASSPRDRGNQPQHF. The CDR3 bases are TGTGCCAGCAGTCCCCGGGACAGGGGGAATCAGCCCCAGCATTTT.

Regarding this clone: Relative to the germline gene, one junction end is altered; a read error may explain this. In nucleotides, the CDR3 is TGTGCTAGCAGCTTAGGGGCGGCGGGACAAGAGACCCAGTACTTC. The encoded protein is CASSLGAAGQETQYF. The V call is TRBV7-7, the J call TRBJ2-5; possibly TRBD2 for D (6 bases). The CDR3 has 15 amino acids. CDR1 and CDR2 (germline): SSHAT, FNYEAQ (reference sequence).

The J gene is TRBJ2-3, the V gene TRBV12-5; 7 bases are a match to TRBD1. The CDR3 runs to 15 residues. V was pared by 7 bases and J by 1 base, with 8 bases of the junction left unmatched. Germline V gene sequence: CDR1 LGHNT, CDR2 FRNRAP. CDR3 loop: CASALQGSGTDTQYF. CDR3 DNA: TGTGCTAGTGCCCTACAGGGGTCGGGCACAGATACGCAGTATTTT.

J is TRBJ2-5 and V is TRBV6-6; tentatively, D is TRBD2 (6 bases). With 11 bases removed from V and 4 bases from J, the gap between germline ends came to 14 bases. There are 12 residues in the CDR3. CDR1 is MNHNY, CDR2 SVGAGI, per germline (reference sequence). The CDR3, as DNA: TGTGCCGCCTCCCGGGGGATAGAGACCCAGTACTTC. This codes for CAASRGIETQYF.

The rearrangement links TRBV7-2 to TRBJ2-3, with D maybe TRBD1 (6 bases). V was clipped by 3 bases and J by 2 bases, with 9 bases between them. This CDR3 has 14 amino acids. Germline CDR1 is SGHTA and CDR2 is FQGNSA. The CDR3 DNA sequence: TGTGCCAGCAGCTTCGCAGGGGTCACAGATACGCAGTATTTT. Its translation is CASSFAGVTDTQYF.

The rearrangement links TRBV19 to TRBJ2-2; no clear D gene. From germline, CDR1 is LNHDA and CDR2 SQIVND (reference sequence). CDR3 length equals 14 residues. V was shortened by 7 bases and J by 4 bases, with 13 bases between the two germline ends. The CDR3 here is CASNRPATTGELFF. The CDR3, as DNA: TGTGCCAGTAATAGGCCAGCAACCACCGGGGAGCTGTTTTTT.

This clone came up a few times. The chain joins TRBV30 to TRBJ1-3; D is uncertain. Trimming shortened V by 3 bases and J by 5 bases, and 8 bases separated the two germline ends. Germline values: CDR1 GTSNPN, CDR2 SVGIG (reference sequence). The CDR3 contains 12 residues. CDR3 amino acids: CAWRQGRNTIYF. In DNA, the CDR3 is TGTGCCTGGAGACAAGGGAGAAACACCATATATTTT.

V is TRBV7-8 and J is TRBJ1-5; TRBD1 matches 7 bases. The CDR3 loop spans 13 amino acids. Germline trimming cut 5 bases from V and 4 bases from J; bases unmatched to any gene: 2. Germline V lookup: CDR1 SGHVS, CDR2 FQNEAQ. The CDR3 DNA reads TGTGCCAGCAGCGGGGACAGAAATCAGCCCCAGCATTTT. It encodes CASSGDRNQPQHF.

The rearrangement links TRBV28 to TRBJ2-5, with TRBD1 identical over 11 bases. J gave up 5 bases and V 2 bases, and 16 bases lay outside the gene matches. The CDR3 extends over 19 amino acids. CDR1 and CDR2 from the germline V gene are MDHEN and SYDVKM. This CDR3 is CASSLRDRGLAGEAETQYF. The CDR3 DNA follows: TGTGCCAGCAGTTTAAGGGACAGGGGGTTAGCGGGAGAGGCCGAGACCCAGTACTTC.

The rearrangement links TRBV6-5 to TRBJ1-5, with D perhaps TRBD1 (6 bases). Germline loops: CDR1 MNHEY, CDR2 SVGAGI. The CDR3 covers 13 residues. Trimming stripped 2 bases from V and 8 bases from J, with 10 bases between. CDR3 in DNA: TGTGCCAGCAGTTACCACAGGGAAGAGCCCCAGCATTTT. This translates into CASSYHREEPQHF.

This clone was detected a few times. V and J are TRBV4-1 and TRBJ2-5, with TRBD2 matching over 9 bases. The CDR3 sequence is 16 residues long. The J segment lost 7 bases and the V segment lost 4 bases, leaving 13 bases of the junction unmatched. CDR1 and CDR2 from the germline V gene are MGHRA and YSYEKL. CDR3 in DNA: TGCGCCAGCAGCCTATCCCTGACTAGCGGCCAGGCGACCCAGTACTTC. Its translation: CASSLSLTSGQATQYF.

The CDR3, as DNA: TGTGCCAGCAGCTTGGCCTTTCTAGCGGGAGTCAATGAGCAGTTCTTC. It translates to CASSLAFLAGVNEQFF. This chain links TRBV5-4 with TRBJ2-1; the match to TRBD2 covers 10 bases. Germline lookup yields CDR1 SGHNT and CDR2 YYREEE (reference sequence). J lost 6 bases, V lost 0 bases, and 6 bases had no gene match. This CDR3 has 16 residues.

This chain links TRBV11-2 with TRBJ1-2; 10 bases match TRBD1. This CDR3 spans 18 amino acids. Germline assignment: CDR1 SGHAT and CDR2 FQNNGV. V shed 4 bases, J shed 1 base, and the junction held 12 bases outside the gene matches. CDR3 residues: CASSSSPGQGTLNYGYTF. In nucleotides, the CDR3 is TGTGCCAGCAGCTCGTCCCCGGGACAGGGGACCCTTAACTATGGCTACACCTTC. Looking up the rest from reference TRBV11-2 and TRBJ1-2 gives the full variable domain: EAGVAQSPRYKIIEKRQSVAFWCNPISGHATLYWYQQILGQGPKLLIQFQNNGVVDDSQLPKDRFSAERLKGVDSTLKIQPAKLEDSAVYLCASSSSPGQGTLNYGYTFGSGTRLTVV.

J is TRBJ1-1 and V is TRBV7-9, with a tentative D call TRBD1 (5 bases). This CDR3 spans 17 amino acids. V was pared by 5 bases and J by 2 bases, with 21 bases between. CDR1 is SEHNR, CDR2 FQNEAQ, per germline (reference sequence). CDR3 in amino acids: CASSPQVVPISNTEAFF. CDR3 in DNA: TGTGCCAGCAGCCCACAGGTGGTGCCCATATCCAACACTGAAGCTTTCTTT.

The rearrangement joins TRBV6-5 to TRBJ2-5; 12 bases map to TRBD1. The CDR3 covers 15 residues. Germline V lookup: CDR1 MNHEY, CDR2 SVGAGI. After removal of 5 bases from V and 5 bases from J, the junction contained 6 bases not matched to a gene. CDR3 in amino acids: CASSRDRGRGETQYF. CDR3 in DNA: TGTGCCAGCAGTCGGGACAGGGGGCGCGGGGAGACCCAGTACTTC.

This chain links TRBV2 with TRBJ1-1, with unresolved D. In germline, CDR1 is SNHLY, CDR2 FYNNEI. With 7 bases removed from V and 0 bases from J, the gap between germline ends came to 9 bases. CDR3 length: 13 amino acids. The CDR3 protein is CASTGQMNTEAFF. In DNA form, the CDR3 reads TGTGCCAGCACCGGTCAGATGAACACTGAAGCTTTCTTT.